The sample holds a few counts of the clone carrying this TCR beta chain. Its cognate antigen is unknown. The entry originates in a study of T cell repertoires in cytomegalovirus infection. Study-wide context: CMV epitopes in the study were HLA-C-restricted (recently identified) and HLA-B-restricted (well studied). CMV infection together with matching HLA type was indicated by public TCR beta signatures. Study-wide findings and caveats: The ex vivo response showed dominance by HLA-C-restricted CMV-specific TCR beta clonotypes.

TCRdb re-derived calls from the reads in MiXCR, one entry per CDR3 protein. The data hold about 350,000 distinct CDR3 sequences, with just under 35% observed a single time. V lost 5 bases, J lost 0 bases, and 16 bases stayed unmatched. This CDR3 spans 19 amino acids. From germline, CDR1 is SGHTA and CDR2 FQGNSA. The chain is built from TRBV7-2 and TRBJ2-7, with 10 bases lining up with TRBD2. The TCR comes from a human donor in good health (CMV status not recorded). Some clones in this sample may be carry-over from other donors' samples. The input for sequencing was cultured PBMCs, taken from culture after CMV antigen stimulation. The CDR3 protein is CASSDRGASGRLASYEQYF. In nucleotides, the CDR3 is TGTGCCAGCAGCGACCGGGGGGCTAGCGGGAGATTAGCCTCCTACGAGCAGTACTTC.